Following are 10 T cell receptor beta chains from one sample sequenced in a study of T-cell memory formation after mild COVID-19. TCRdb ran MiXCR on the 5' RACE reads and lists one entry per CDR3 protein. The table lists hundreds of thousands of distinct CDR3 sequences, 24% of them singletons, with around 9.5% in the top ten. Input material: PBMCs or a T cell subset sorted from them (not recorded which). The receptors here all came from an adult woman who had mild COVID-19 (a few samples of this study predate the infection). Cell type and time point are not known.

The genes are TRBV30 and TRBJ2-4; unclear D gene. The CDR3 is 16 amino acids. V was pared by 3 bases and J by 0 bases, with 15 bases between. CDR1 GTSNPN and CDR2 SVGIG come from the germline V gene (reference sequence). Here the CDR3 reads CAWRAGLLLAKNIQYF. As DNA, the CDR3 is TGTGCCTGGAGGGCAGGCCTACTTCTAGCCAAAAACATTCAGTACTTC.

The J gene is TRBJ2-7, the V gene TRBV5-1; TRBD1 aligns across 8 bases. This CDR3 is built from 15 residues. Germline V gene lookup returns CDR1 SGHRS and CDR2 YFSETQ. V was clipped by 4 bases and J by 3 bases; unmatched bases: 9. The chain's CDR3 is CASSRDRGTLYEQYF. The CDR3 coding sequence is TGCGCCAGCAGCCGAGACAGGGGAACTCTCTACGAGCAGTACTTC.

Only a few counts were recorded for this clonotype. The V and J genes are TRBV4-2 and TRBJ2-3, with D perhaps matching TRBD1 (6 bases). Trimming pared 1 base from V and 14 bases from J, leaving 13 bases between. CDR1 and CDR2 (germline): LGHNA, YNFKEQ. This CDR3 is built from 12 residues. The CDR3 reads CASSQVDRSLYF. In DNA, the CDR3 is TGTGCCAGCAGCCAAGTGGACAGATCTCTGTATTTT.

This clonotype was counted at least ten times. The CDR3 is CSVRGRDNEQFF. The CDR3 DNA is TGCAGTGTGCGGGGCCGCGACAATGAGCAGTTCTTC. This sequence joins TRBV20-1 and TRBJ2-1; weak D call: TRBD2 (6 bases). V was clipped by 7 bases and J by 5 bases, with 12 bases between them. Per germline, CDR1 DFQATT and CDR2 SNEGSKA (reference sequence). The CDR3 contains 12 residues.

The chain combines TRBV6-1 with TRBJ2-4, with 7 bases matching TRBD2. This CDR3 contains 15 residues. Germline CDR1 reads MNHNS; CDR2 reads SASEGT. V was clipped by 7 bases and J by 0 bases; unmatched bases: 6. This CDR3 is CASKLSGLAKNIQYF. CDR3 nucleotides: TGTGCCAGCAAACTTAGCGGGTTAGCCAAAAACATTCAGTACTTC.

This clonotype has at least ten counts. This chain links TRBV7-2 with TRBJ2-7; tentative D call: TRBD1 (6 bases). Germline CDR1 and CDR2: SGHTA and FQGNSA. V lost 4 bases and J 3 bases, leaving 19 bases between the germline ends. The CDR3 has 16 residues. This CDR3 reads CASSSLGGGQGYEQYF. As DNA, the CDR3 is TGTGCCAGCAGCTCTTTAGGGGGTGGGCAGGGCTACGAGCAGTACTTC.

The rearrangement uses TRBV6-5 and TRBJ1-4; 7 nucleotides line up with TRBD1. Losses at the gene ends were 2 bases for V and 7 bases for J; bases not matched to a gene: 7. Germline V gene sequence: CDR1 MNHEY, CDR2 SVGAGI. The CDR3 is 15 amino acids. CDR3 residues: CASSYVRGPSEKLFF. The CDR3 nucleotides read TGTGCCAGCAGTTACGTGAGGGGGCCAAGTGAAAAACTGTTTTTT.

This clonotype was detected a few times. The J gene is TRBJ2-2, the V gene TRBV30, with TRBD2 matching over 14 bases. The germline gives CDR1 GTSNPN, CDR2 SVGIG (reference sequence). The CDR3 has 17 amino acids. Trimming took 1 base from V and 5 from J; bases not matched to a gene: 6. CDR3 sequence (DNA): TGTGCCTGGAGTGCGACTAGCGGGGGGGCATGGACCGGGGAGCTGTTTTTT. Translating gives CAWSATSGGAWTGELFF.

Note on this clonotype: A junction boundary mismatches the germline segment, possibly from a read error. J is TRBJ1-1 and V is TRBV5-6, with a possible D match to TRBD1 (5 bases). Germline V gene sequence: CDR1 SGHDT, CDR2 YYEEEE. The CDR3 loop spans 14 amino acids. This chain's CDR3 is CASSLGQRGTEAFF. As DNA, the CDR3 is TGTGCCAGCAGTTTGGGGCAGCGGGGAACTGAAGCTTTCTTT.

V is TRBV12-3 or TRBV12-4 and J is TRBJ2-7; no reliable D call. The CDR3 is 14 amino acids. The ends were cut back, 7 bases at V and 1 base at J, with 14 bases in the middle. CDR3 sequence reads: CASTALGRSYEQYF. DNA of the CDR3: TGTGCCAGCACCGCCCTCGGCAGGTCCTACGAGCAGTACTTC.